This TCR beta chain was identified during a study of regulatory T cells in long-lasting Graves disease. Study details: Persistence in Graves' disease denoted antithyroid drug use beyond 5 years alongside positive TSH receptor antibodies. The study's findings and limits: Less diverse TCR repertoires were seen in persistent Graves' patients than in newly diagnosed ones.

Noted time point: persistent/refractory GD, antithyroid drugs over 5 years with positive TRAb. There was RNA extracted from PBMCs, and the TCR library was made from it. In Xi'an, China, an endocrinology department was the source of patients. iRepertoire HTBI primers and Arm-PCR of CDR3 regions built TCR beta libraries. TCRdb reprocessed the multiplex PCR reads with MiXCR, giving one entry per CDR3 protein. Of roughly 360,000 distinct CDR3 sequences in the sample, more than 20% were seen once. Regarding this clonotype: Antigen specificity is unknown.

Sequenced material: peripheral blood mononuclear cells (PBMCs), taken when the disease was refractory, from a patient treated with antithyroid drugs. The source of this sequence is a woman aged 40 to 49 with Graves disease.

The CDR3 loop is CASSLRTSGKRYEQYF. Written as DNA, the CDR3 is TGTGCCAGCAGCCTCAGGACTAGCGGGAAAAGGTACGAGCAGTACTTC. The rearrangement uses TRBV3-1 and TRBJ2-7, with TRBD2 identical over 12 bases. Germline CDR1 LGHDT, CDR2 YNNKEL (reference sequence). The CDR3 spans 16 residues. V was pared by 4 bases and J by 4 bases, with 8 bases of the junction left unmatched.